The 15 T cell receptor beta chains reported below all come from one sample, sequenced in a study of control samples from healthy donors and cancer patients. The assay was immunoSEQ multiplex PCR, and TCRdb's table has in-frame clones only and misses some. The top ten clones hold 7.2% of a sample with approximately 79,000 clones, around 91% of them seen once. The sample taken for sequencing was blood. These receptors all stem from a man aged 45-65 years in good health.

The rearrangement links TRBV2 to TRBJ1-2; a possible D gene is TRBD1 (5 bases). V dropped 3 bases and J dropped 0 bases, with 14 bases sitting between them. This CDR3 is built from 16 residues. CDR1 is SNHLY and CDR2 is FYNNEI in the germline V gene. This CDR3 is CASSEQLGLSNYGYTF. The CDR3 nucleotides read TGTGCCAGCAGTGAGCAATTGGGACTCTCTAACTATGGCTACACCTTC.

The DNA for the CDR3 is TGTGCCAGCAGCCAAGAACTAATTTCCTACAATGAGCAGTTCTTC. Protein product: CASSQELISYNEQFF. V gene TRBV7-9 combines with J gene TRBJ2-1; D remains unclear. The CDR3 totals 15 residues. The V end was cut by 5 bases, the J end by 1 base, with 12 bases between. Looked up from germline, CDR1 is SEHNR and CDR2 is FQNEAQ (reference sequence).

The chain combines TRBV5-4 with TRBJ1-4; TRBD1 matches 7 bases. Germline CDR1 and CDR2: SGHNT and YYREEE (reference sequence). The V and J ends lost 3 bases and 5 bases, in that order; junction bases with no gene match: 7. This CDR3 comprises 15 residues. Here the CDR3 DNA reads TGTGCCAGCAGCTCGGGGGGGACAGAAAATGAAAAACTGTTTTTT. Translating gives CASSSGGTENEKLFF.

J is TRBJ1-1 and V is TRBV5-5; D gene ambiguous. The CDR3 length is 16 residues. Between the trimmed V and J ends, which lost 2 bases and 0 bases, there was a span of 14 bases. Germline CDR1 and CDR2: SGHKS and YYEKEE (reference sequence). The CDR3 spells CASSLNQVAMNTEAFF. CDR3 sequence (DNA): TGTGCCAGCAGCTTAAATCAGGTCGCCATGAACACTGAAGCTTTCTTT.

The count of this clone is one. The V and J genes are TRBV6-4 and TRBJ2-1, with D possibly called TRBD1 or TRBD2 (5 bases each). The CDR3 length is 14 residues. Trimming removed 6 bases at V and 10 bases at J, with 19 bases between. CDR1 is MRHNA and CDR2 is SNTAGT in the germline V gene. The CDR3 nucleotides read TGTGCCAGCAGCCCTGTGGGACGCGCGGGCGAGCAGTTCTTC. As protein: CASSPVGRAGEQFF.

CDR3 residues: CASSLEGDTEAFF. DNA for the CDR3: TGTGCCAGCAGCTTAGAAGGGGACACTGAAGCTTTCTTT. The chain employs TRBV7-2 and TRBJ1-1, with D tentatively TRBD1 (5 bases). This CDR3 spans 13 amino acids. Looked up from germline, CDR1 is SGHTA and CDR2 is FQGNSA. V was clipped by 1 base and J by 3 bases, with 6 bases between them.

The chain employs TRBV10-3 and TRBJ1-3; D may be TRBD1 (6 bases). The germline V gene encodes CDR1 ENHRY and CDR2 SYGVKD. The germline V and J ends were trimmed by 11 bases and 4 bases, with 18 bases remaining between them. This CDR3 is 14 amino acids long. Written as DNA, the CDR3 is TGTGCCGGCCAGGGGTCCGAGCAAGGAAACACCATATATTTT. Translating it yields CAGQGSEQGNTIYF.

This clone was detected a few times. The chain carries TRBV29-1 and TRBJ2-7; D is uncertain. From germline, CDR1 is SQVTM and CDR2 ANQGSEA. This CDR3 has 13 residues. V lost 4 bases and J lost 1, with 11 bases in between. In nucleotides, the CDR3 is TGCAGCGTTGCGTCAGCAAAATCCTACGAGCAGTACTTC. Translated, it gives CSVASAKSYEQYF.

This chain links TRBV6-5 with TRBJ1-2, with TRBD1 as a possible D gene (6 bases). There are 12 residues in the CDR3. Germline V gene lookup returns CDR1 MNHEY and CDR2 SVGAGI. V lost 7 bases and J lost 8, with 14 bases in between. The CDR3 reads CASTVGGGGYTF. In nucleotides, the CDR3 is TGTGCCAGCACTGTAGGGGGGGGAGGCTACACCTTC.

The gene calls are TRBV7-2 and TRBJ1-6; D unclear. Trimming left V 0 bases short and J 7 bases short, with 7 bases between. Germline V lookup: CDR1 SGHTA, CDR2 FQGNSA. The CDR3 totals 14 residues. The CDR3 DNA reads TGTGCCAGCAGCTTAGCCAGGACGAATTCACCCCTCCACTTT. Its translation: CASSLARTNSPLHF.

The J gene is TRBJ1-3, the V gene TRBV5-4; D may be TRBD1 (5 bases). The CDR3 length is 16 residues. CDR1 and CDR2 from the germline V gene are SGHNT and YYREEE (reference sequence). Deletions cut 0 bases from V and 2 bases from J, with 12 bases between. The CDR3 coding sequence is TGTGCCAGCAGCTTGGCGGGGGGGACTACTGGAAACACCATATATTTT. This sequence encodes CASSLAGGTTGNTIYF.

V gene TRBV24-1 combines with J gene TRBJ2-1; 10 bases line up with TRBD1. The CDR3 runs 14 residues. Germline assignment: CDR1 KGHDR and CDR2 SFDVKD. The trim removed 8 bases at V and 10 bases at J, leaving 10 bases unmatched. DNA for the CDR3: TGTGCCACCAAACCCCGGGACAGGGGAGACGAGCAGTTCTTC. This gives the protein CATKPRDRGDEQFF.

The table lists this clone with a count of one. The genes are TRBV2 and TRBJ2-7; D might be TRBD1 or TRBD2, each matching 5 bases. The CDR3 runs to 15 residues. Trimming cost V 4 bases and J 3 bases, with 16 bases left between them. Germline V CDR1 and CDR2: SNHLY, FYNNEI. This CDR3 is CASSGGPPENYEQYF. Written as DNA, the CDR3 is TGTGCCAGCAGTGGGGGACCCCCGGAGAACTACGAGCAGTACTTC. The variable domain in full, completed from reference TRBV2 and TRBJ2-7, reads EPEVTQTPSHQVTQMGQEVILRCVPISNHLYFYWYRQILGQKVEFLVSFYNNEISEKSEIFDDQFSVERPDGSNFTLKIRSTKLEDSAMYFCASSGGPPENYEQYFGPGTRLTVT.

The rearrangement links TRBV11-1 to TRBJ1-3, with 8 nucleotides matching TRBD1. V shed 7 bases and J 3 bases; nucleotides not matched to a gene: 2. This CDR3 spans 13 amino acids. In germline, CDR1 is SGHAT, CDR2 FQDESV (reference sequence). The CDR3 DNA reads TGTGCCAGCAACGGACAGGGTGGAAACACCATATATTTT. The encoded protein is CASNGQGGNTIYF. The variable domain in full, with the rest retrieved from reference TRBV11-1 and TRBJ1-3, is EAEVAQSPRYKITEKSQAVAFWCDPISGHATLYWYRQILGQGPELLVQFQDESVVDDSQLPKDRFSAERLKGVDSTLKIQPAELGDSAMYLCASNGQGGNTIYFGEGSWLTVV.

The V and J genes are TRBV5-1 and TRBJ2-5, with D possibly called TRBD1 or TRBD2 (5 bases each). The V gene lost 0 bases and the J gene lost 1 base, with 10 bases spanning the gap. CDR1 and CDR2 (germline): SGHRS, YFSETQ. CDR3 size: 15 residues. In nucleotides, the CDR3 is TGCGCCAGCAGCTTGGGGGGGATACTCCAAGAGACCCAGTACTTC. It encodes CASSLGGILQETQYF.